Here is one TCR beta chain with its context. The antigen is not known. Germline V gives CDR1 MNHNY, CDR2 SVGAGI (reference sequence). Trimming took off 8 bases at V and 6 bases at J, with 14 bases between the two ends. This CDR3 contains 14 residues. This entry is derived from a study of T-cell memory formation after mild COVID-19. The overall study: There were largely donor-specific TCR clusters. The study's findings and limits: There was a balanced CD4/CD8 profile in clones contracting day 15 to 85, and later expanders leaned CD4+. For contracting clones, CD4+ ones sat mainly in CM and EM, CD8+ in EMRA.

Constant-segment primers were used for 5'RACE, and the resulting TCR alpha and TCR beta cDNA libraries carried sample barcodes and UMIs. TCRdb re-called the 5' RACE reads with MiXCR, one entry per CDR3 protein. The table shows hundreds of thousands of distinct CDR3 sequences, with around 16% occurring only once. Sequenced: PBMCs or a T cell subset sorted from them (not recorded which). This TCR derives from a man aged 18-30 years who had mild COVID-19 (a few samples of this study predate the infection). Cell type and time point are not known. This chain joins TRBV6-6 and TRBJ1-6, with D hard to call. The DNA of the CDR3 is TGTGCCAGCGGGATTAATAGTGCTAATTCACCCCTCCACTTT. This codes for CASGINSANSPLHF.